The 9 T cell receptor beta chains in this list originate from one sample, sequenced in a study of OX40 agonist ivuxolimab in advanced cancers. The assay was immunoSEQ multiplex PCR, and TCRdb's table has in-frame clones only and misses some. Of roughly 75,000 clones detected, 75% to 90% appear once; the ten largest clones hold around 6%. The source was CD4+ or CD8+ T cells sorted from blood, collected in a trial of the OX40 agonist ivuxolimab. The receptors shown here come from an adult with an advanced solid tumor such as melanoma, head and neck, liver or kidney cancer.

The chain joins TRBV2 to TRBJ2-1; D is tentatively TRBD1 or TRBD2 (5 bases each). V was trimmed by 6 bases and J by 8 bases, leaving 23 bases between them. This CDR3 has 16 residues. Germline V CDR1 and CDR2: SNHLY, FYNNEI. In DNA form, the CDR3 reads TGTGCCAGCAGCTCCTGGGACCCCGTCATCTCCCATGAGCAGTTCTTC. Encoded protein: CASSSWDPVISHEQFF.

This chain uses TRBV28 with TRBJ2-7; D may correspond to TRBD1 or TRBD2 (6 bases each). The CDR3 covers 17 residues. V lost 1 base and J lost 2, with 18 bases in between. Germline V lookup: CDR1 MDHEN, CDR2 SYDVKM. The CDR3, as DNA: TGTGCCAGCAGTTTATTGTCGCCTAGGGGGGCGGCCTACGAGCAGTACTTC. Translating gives CASSLLSPRGAAYEQYF.

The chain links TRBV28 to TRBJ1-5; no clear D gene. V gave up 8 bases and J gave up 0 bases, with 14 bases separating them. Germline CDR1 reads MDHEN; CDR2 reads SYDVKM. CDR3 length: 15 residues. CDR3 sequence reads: CASVGGGYSNQPQHF. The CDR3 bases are TGTGCCAGCGTAGGTGGAGGATATAGCAATCAGCCCCAGCATTTT.

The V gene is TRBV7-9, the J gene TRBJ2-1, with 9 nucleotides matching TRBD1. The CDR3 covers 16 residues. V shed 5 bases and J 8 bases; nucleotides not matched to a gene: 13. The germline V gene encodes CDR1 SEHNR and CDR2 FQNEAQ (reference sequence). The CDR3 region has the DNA TGTGCCAGCAGCGTGCCGAGGACAGGGGACTTGCATGAGCAGTTCTTC. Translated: CASSVPRTGDLHEQFF. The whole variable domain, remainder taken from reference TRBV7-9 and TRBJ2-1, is DTGVSQNPRHKITKRGQNVTFRCDPISEHNRLYWYRQTLGQGPEFLTYFQNEAQLEKSRLLSDRFSAERPKGSFSTLEIQRTEQGDSAMYLCASSVPRTGDLHEQFFGPGTRLTVL.

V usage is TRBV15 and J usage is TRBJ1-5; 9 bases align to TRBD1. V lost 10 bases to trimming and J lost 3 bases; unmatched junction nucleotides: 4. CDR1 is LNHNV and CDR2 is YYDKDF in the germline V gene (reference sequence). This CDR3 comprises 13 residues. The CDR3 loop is CAIGDRDNQPQHF. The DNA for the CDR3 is TGTGCCATCGGGGACAGGGACAATCAGCCCCAGCATTTT.

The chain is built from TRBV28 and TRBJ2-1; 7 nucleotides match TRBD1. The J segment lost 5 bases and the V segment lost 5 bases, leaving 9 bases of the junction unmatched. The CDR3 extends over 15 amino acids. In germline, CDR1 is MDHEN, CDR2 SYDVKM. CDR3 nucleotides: TGTGCCAGCAGTCCTCCCGATGGGACAGACAATGAGCAGTTCTTC. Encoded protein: CASSPPDGTDNEQFF.

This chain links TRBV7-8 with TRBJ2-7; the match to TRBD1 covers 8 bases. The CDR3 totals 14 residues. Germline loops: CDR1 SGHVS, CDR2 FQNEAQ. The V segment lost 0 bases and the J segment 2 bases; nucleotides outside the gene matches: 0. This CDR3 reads CASSLAGQAYEQYF. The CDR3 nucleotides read TGTGCCAGCAGCTTAGCGGGACAGGCCTACGAGCAGTACTTC.

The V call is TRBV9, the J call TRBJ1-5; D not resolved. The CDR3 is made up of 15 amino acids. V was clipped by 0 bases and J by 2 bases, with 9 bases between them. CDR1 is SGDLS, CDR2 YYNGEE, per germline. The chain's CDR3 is CASSVDGVGNQPQHF. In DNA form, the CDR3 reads TGTGCCAGCAGCGTAGATGGAGTTGGCAATCAGCCCCAGCATTTT.

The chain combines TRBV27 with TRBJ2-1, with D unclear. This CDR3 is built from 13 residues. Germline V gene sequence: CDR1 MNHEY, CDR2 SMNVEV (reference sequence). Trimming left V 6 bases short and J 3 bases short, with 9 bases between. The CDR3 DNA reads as TGTGCCAGCAGGACACTTCTCTACAATGAGCAGTTCTTC. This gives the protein CASRTLLYNEQFF.